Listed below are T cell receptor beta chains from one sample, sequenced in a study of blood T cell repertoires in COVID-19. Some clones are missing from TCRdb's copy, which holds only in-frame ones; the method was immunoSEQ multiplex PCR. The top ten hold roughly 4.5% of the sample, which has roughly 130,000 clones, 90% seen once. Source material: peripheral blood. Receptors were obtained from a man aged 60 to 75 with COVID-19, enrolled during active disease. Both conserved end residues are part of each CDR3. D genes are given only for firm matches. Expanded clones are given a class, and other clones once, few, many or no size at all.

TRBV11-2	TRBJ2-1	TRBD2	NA	TGTGCCAGCAGCTCCCTAGCGGGGAGATTCTACAATGAGCAGTTCTTC	CASSSLAGRFYNEQFF
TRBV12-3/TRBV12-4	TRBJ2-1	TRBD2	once	TGTGCCAGCAGTTTACAACGGGAGGGCGAGCAGTTCTTC	CASSLQREGEQFF
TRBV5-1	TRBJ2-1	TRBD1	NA	TGCGCCAGCAGCGCTTATCCGACAGGGGTTGAGCAGTTCTTC	CASSAYPTGVEQFF
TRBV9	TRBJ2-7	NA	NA	TGTGCCAGCAGCGTAGCGGAGGACCGACGTAGGAACGAGCAGTACTTC	CASSVAEDRRRNEQYF
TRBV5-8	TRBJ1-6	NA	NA	TGTGCCAGCAGCTTGCGAGGTTCACCCCTCCACTTT	CASSLRGSPLHF
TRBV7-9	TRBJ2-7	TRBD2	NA	TGTGCCAGCAGCTTACTAGCGGGTGAGCAGTACTTC	CASSLLAGEQYF
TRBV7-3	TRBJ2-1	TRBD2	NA	TGTGCCAGCAGCCAACTAGCGGGAGTGAATGAGCAGTTCTTC	CASSQLAGVNEQFF
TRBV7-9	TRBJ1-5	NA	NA	TGTGCCAGCAGTCCCACAGGGTACAATCAGCCCCAGCATTTT	CASSPTGYNQPQHF
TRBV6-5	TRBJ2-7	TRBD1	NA	TGTGCCAGTTCCAGGGGGCGGGGAAGATACGAGCAGTACTTC	CASSRGRGRYEQYF
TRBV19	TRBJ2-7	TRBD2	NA	TGTGCCACCTCGGGGGGCGGGGTGTTTTTAGCGGGAGGGCCCTACGAGCAGTACTTC	CATSGGGVFLAGGPYEQYF
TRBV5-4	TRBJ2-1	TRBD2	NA	TGTGCCAGCAGCATGGAGGGACTAGCGGGAGGGCGAGAGCAGTTCTTC	CASSMEGLAGGREQFF
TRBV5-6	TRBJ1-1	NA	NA	TGTGCCAGCCGGGGGAACACTGAAGCTTTCTTT	CASRGNTEAFF
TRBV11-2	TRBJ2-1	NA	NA	TGTGCCAGCAGCTTAGTAAGGGTCGGGGTTGGTTTCTTC	CASSLVRVGVGFF
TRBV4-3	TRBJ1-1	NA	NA	TGCGCCAGCAGCCAAGATCACGGGGGGACTTTCTTT	CASSQDHGGTFF
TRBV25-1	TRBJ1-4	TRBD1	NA	TGTGCCAGCAGTGGAGGACAGGGTTATGCAAAACTGTTTTTT	CASSGGQGYAKLFF
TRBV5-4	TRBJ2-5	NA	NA	TGTGCCAGCAGCTTGGATCCGCTAGCGAACCAAGAGACCCAGTACTTC	CASSLDPLANQETQYF
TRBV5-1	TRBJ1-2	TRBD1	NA	TGCGCCAGCAGCTTGGCCGCAGGGACAGGTGGTTATGGCTACACCTTC	CASSLAAGTGGYGYTF
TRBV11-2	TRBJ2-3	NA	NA	TGTGCCAGCAGCTTAGGGCTTGCCCGCACAGATACGCAGTATTTT	CASSLGLARTDTQYF
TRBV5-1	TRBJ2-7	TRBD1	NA	TGCGCCAGCAGACCGGGACAGGGGAGCTACGAGCAGTACTTC	CASRPGQGSYEQYF
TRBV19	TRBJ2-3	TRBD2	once	TGTGCCAGTAAGGGGCGGGAGGGAACAGATACGCAGTATTTT	CASKGREGTDTQYF
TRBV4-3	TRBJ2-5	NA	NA	TGCGCCAGCAGCTCCTATGGGGGAGGAGGGGAGACCCAGTACTTC	CASSSYGGGGETQYF
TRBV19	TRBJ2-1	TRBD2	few	TGTGCCAGTAGTCGGGAGCGGGGTGAGCAGTTCTTC	CASSRERGEQFF
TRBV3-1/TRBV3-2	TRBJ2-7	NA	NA	TGTGCCAGCAGCCAAGGACCTTCTAGGAACGAGCAGTACTTC	CASSQGPSRNEQYF
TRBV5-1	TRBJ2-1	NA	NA	TGCGCCAGCAGCTCAGGGGACTCCTACAATGAGCAGTTCTTC	CASSSGDSYNEQFF
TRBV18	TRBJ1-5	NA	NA	TGTGCCAGCTCACCACAGGGGCTTGGGAGCAATCAGCCCCAGCATTTT	CASSPQGLGSNQPQHF
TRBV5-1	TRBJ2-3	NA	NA	TGCGCCAGCACCGACAGGAGTCTCACAGATACGCAGTATTTT	CASTDRSLTDTQYF
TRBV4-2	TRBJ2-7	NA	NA	TGTGCCAGCAGCCAAGCCCTAGCGAGGAGGGACGAGCAGTACTTC	CASSQALARRDEQYF
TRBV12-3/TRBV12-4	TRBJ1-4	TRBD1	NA	TGTGCCAGCAGTCAGGGGGCTAATGAAAAACTGTTTTTT	CASSQGANEKLFF
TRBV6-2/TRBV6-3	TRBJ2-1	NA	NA	TGTGCCAGCAGTTACTTCCGTGGGGAGAATGAGCAGTTCTTC	CASSYFRGENEQFF
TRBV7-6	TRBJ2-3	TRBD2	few	TGTGCCAGCAAAAAACTAGCGGGAGGGCCGGATACGCAGTATTTT	CASKKLAGGPDTQYF
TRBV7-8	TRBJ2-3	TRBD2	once	TGTGCCAGCAGCTTCTCGGCGAGCGGGAGTGGGACAGATACGCAGTATTTT	CASSFSASGSGTDTQYF
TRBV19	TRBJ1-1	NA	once	TGTGCCAGTAGTACGCCGACGAGACAGCCACTCACTGAAGCTTTCTTT	CASSTPTRQPLTEAFF
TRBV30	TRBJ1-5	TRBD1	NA	TGTGCCTGGAGTGGGGACAGGCATCAGCCCCAGCATTTT	CAWSGDRHQPQHF
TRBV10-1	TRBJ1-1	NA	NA	TGCGCCAGCAGTGTAGCTGCGAACACTGAAGCTTTCTTT	CASSVAANTEAFF
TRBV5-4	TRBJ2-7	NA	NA	TGTGCCAGCAGCTTGGGAAGGGTCCCAGGAGGGGAGCAGTACTTC	CASSLGRVPGGEQYF
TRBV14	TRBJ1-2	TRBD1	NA	TGTGCCAGCAGCCAGGCCGGGACAGGGGGTTACTATGGCTACACCTTC	CASSQAGTGGYYGYTF
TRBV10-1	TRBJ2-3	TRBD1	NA	TGCGCCAGCAGCTTGGACAGGGCCTACACAGATACGCAGTATTTT	CASSLDRAYTDTQYF
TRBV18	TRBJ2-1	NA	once	TGTGCCAGCTCACCATCTTCCGGTGAGCAGTTCTTC	CASSPSSGEQFF
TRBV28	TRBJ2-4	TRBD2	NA	TGTGCCAGCAGTCCCCCGGGTCAGCGGGGGTTGGTTAACATTCAGTACTTC	CASSPPGQRGLVNIQYF
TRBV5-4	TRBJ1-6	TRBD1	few	TGTGCCAGCAGTCCGGGACAGGGGGATTCACCCCTCCACTTT	CASSPGQGDSPLHF
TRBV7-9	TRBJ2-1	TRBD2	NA	TGTGCCAGCAGCCCCTGGACTAGCGGGAGTGATGAGCAGTTCTTC	CASSPWTSGSDEQFF
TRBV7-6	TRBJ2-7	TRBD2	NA	TGTGCCAGCAGCTTAGGCTCGGCGGGAGTGTACGAGCAGTACTTC	CASSLGSAGVYEQYF
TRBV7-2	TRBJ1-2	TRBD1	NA	TGTGCCAGCAGCGGACAGACAGGGGGAGATGGCTACACCTTC	CASSGQTGGDGYTF
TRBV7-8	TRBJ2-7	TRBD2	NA	TGTGCCAGCAGCTTAATTTTGGGTCTGACTAGCGGGAGAAGTAACGAGCAGTACTTC	CASSLILGLTSGRSNEQYF
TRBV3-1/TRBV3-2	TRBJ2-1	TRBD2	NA	TGTGCCAGCAGCTACGGGACTAGCGATCTTCGGTTCTTC	CASSYGTSDLRFF
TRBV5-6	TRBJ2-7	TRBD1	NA	TGTGCCAGCAGCGTTTCGGGACAGGGAATCTCCTACGAGCAGTACTTC	CASSVSGQGISYEQYF
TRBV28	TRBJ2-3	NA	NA	TGTGCCAGCAGTTTGCTTAGGCCCCTCGGAGGTGGTGTTGCAGATACGCAGTATTTT	CASSLLRPLGGGVADTQYF
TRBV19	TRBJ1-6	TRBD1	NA	TGTGCCAGTAGTAACAGCGGGACAGGGAAAGGGTCACCCCTCCACTTT	CASSNSGTGKGSPLHF
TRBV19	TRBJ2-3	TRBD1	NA	TGTGCCAGTAGGGAGACAGGGTGGGACACAGATACGCAGTATTTT	CASRETGWDTDTQYF
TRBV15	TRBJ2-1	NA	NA	TGTGCCACCAGCAGAGATATTGAGCAGGTGAGGTTCTTC	CATSRDIEQVRFF
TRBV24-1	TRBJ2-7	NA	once	TGTGCCACCAGTGATTTGTATAGTAACGAGCAGTACTTC	CATSDLYSNEQYF
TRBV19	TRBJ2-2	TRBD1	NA	TGTGCCAGTAGTACCGCAGGGGGCGCTGACACCGGGGAGCTGTTTTTT	CASSTAGGADTGELFF
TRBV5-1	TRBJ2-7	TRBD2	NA	TGCGCCAGCAGATTGACTAGCGGGACTTACTACGAGCAGTACTTC	CASRLTSGTYYEQYF
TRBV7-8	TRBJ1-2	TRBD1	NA	TGTGCCAGCAGCCCGCGGACAGGGGAGGCTCAGGGCTACACCTTC	CASSPRTGEAQGYTF
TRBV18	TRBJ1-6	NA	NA	TGTGCCAGCTCATCTCCCGGGACACGGGCGAGTTCACCCCTCCACTTT	CASSSPGTRASSPLHF
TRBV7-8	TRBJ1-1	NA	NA	TGTGCCAGCAGCTTCGCGCAAATGAACACTGAAGCTTTCTTT	CASSFAQMNTEAFF
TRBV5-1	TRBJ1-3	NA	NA	TGCGCCAGCAGCTTGAGTCAGGACTCTGGAAACACCATATATTTT	CASSLSQDSGNTIYF
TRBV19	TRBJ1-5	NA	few	TGTGCCAGTAGTATCAGTTCAGGGAATGGTCAGCCCCAGCATTTT	CASSISSGNGQPQHF
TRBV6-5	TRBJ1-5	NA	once	TGTGCCAGCATCACAGGTTCAGCCCAGCATTTT	CASITGSAQHF